This TCR beta chain was retrieved from a study of PD-L1 blockade in urothelial cancer. Time point of the sample: pretreatment peripheral blood. This CDR3 comprises 13 residues. Germline loops: CDR1 SGHTA, CDR2 FQGTGA. With 5 bases removed from V and 1 base from J, the gap between germline ends came to 5 bases. TCRdb's table, derived via immunoSEQ multiplex PCR, lists solely in-frame clones and lacks some. The repertoire holds approximately 52,000 clones, with roughly 80% as singletons. The TCR was taken from a man between 65 and 85 years old with urothelial cancer. This material consisted of PBMCs, taken around atezolizumab (anti-PD-L1) treatment. V is TRBV7-3 and J is TRBJ2-2; D is unresolved. CDR3 coding DNA: TGTGCCAGCAGCCTAGGGAACACCGGGGAGCTGTTTTTT. Encoded protein: CASSLGNTGELFF.